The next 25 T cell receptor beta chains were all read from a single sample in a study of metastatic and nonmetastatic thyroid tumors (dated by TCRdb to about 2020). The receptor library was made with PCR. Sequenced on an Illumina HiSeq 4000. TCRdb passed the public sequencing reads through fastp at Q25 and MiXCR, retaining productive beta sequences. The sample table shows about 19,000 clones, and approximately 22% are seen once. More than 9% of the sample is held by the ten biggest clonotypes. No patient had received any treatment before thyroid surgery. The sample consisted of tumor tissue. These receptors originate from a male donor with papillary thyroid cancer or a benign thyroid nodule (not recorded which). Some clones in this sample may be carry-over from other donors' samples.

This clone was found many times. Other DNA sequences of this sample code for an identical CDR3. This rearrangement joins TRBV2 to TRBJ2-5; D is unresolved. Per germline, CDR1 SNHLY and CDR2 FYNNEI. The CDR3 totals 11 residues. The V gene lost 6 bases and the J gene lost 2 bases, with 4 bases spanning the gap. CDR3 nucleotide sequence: TGTGCCAGCAGGGCACAAGAGACCCAGTACTTC. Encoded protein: CASRAQETQYF.

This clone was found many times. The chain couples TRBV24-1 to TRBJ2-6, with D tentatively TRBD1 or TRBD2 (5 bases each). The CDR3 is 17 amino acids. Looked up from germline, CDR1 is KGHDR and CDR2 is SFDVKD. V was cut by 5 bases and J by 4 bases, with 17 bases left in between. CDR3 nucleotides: TGTGCCACCAGTGGCGGGCAGGGACGTGCAGGGGCCAACGTCCTGACTTTC. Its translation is CATSGGQGRAGANVLTF.

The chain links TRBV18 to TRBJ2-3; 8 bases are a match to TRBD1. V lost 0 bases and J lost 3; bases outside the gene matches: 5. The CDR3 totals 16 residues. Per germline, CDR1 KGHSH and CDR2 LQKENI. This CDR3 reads CASSPPETGVTDTQYF. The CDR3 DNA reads TGTGCCAGCTCACCACCTGAGACAGGGGTGACAGATACGCAGTATTTT.

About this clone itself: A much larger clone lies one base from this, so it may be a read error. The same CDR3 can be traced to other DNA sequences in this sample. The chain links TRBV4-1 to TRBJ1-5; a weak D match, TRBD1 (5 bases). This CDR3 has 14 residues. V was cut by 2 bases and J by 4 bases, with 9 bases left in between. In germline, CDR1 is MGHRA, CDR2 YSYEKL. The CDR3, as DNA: TGCGCCAGCAGCCAAAGAGACAGAAATCAGCCCCAGCATTTT. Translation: CASSQRDRNQPQHF.

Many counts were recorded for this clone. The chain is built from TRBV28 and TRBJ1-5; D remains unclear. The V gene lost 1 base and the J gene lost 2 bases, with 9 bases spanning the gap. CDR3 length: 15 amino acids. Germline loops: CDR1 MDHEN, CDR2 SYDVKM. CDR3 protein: CASSLSSWGNQPQHF. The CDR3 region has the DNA TGTGCCAGCAGTTTATCCTCTTGGGGCAATCAGCCCCAGCATTTT.

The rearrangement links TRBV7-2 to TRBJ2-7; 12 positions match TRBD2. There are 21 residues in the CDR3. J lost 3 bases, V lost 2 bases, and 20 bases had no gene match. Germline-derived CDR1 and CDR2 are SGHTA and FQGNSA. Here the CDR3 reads CASSLSLSSASGRAESYEQYF. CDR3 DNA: TGTGCCAGCAGCTTATCTCTTAGTTCGGCTAGCGGGAGGGCCGAGAGCTACGAGCAGTACTTC.

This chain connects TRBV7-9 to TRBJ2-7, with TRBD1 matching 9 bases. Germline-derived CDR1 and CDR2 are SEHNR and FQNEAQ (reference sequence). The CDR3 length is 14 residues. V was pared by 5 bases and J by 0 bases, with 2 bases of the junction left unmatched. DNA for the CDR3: TGTGCCAGCAGCCGGACAGGGGCCTCCTACGAGCAGTACTTC. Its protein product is CASSRTGASYEQYF.

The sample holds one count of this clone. DNA of the CDR3: TGTGCCAGCAGGGGGGGACTAGCGGGAAGTTACAGCACAGATACGCAGTATTTT. Its protein is CASRGGLAGSYSTDTQYF. The V gene is TRBV27, the J gene TRBJ2-3; 13 bases map to TRBD2. Unmatched junction bases numbered 9, after V lost 6 bases and J lost 0 bases. The CDR3 contains 18 residues. Germline lookup yields CDR1 MNHEY and CDR2 SMNVEV (reference sequence).

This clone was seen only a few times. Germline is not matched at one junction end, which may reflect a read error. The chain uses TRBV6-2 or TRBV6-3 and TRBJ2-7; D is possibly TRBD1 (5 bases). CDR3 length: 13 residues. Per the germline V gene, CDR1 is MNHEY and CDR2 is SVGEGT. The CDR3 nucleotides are TGTGCCAGCAGTTACACGGACAACTACGAGCATTCCTTC. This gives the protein CASSYTDNYEHSF.

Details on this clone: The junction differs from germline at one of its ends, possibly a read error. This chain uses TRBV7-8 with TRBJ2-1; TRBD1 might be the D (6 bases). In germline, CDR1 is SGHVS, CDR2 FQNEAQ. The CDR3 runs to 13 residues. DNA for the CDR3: TGTGCCAGCAGCACCGGACAGTTTCATGAGCGGTTCTTC. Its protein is CASSTGQFHERFF.

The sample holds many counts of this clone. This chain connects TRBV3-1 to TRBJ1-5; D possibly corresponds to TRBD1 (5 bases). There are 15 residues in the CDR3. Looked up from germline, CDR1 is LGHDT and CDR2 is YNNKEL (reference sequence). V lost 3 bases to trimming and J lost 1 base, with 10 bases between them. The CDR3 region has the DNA TGTGCCAGCAGCCAGGGCAGGGTCAGCAATCAGCCCCAGCATTTT. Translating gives CASSQGRVSNQPQHF.

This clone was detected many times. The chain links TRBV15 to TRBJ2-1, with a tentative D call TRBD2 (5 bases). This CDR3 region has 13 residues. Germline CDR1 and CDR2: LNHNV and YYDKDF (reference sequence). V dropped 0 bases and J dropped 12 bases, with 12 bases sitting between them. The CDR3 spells CATSRDPGEMQFF. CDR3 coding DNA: TGTGCCACCAGCAGAGATCCCGGGGAAATGCAGTTCTTC.

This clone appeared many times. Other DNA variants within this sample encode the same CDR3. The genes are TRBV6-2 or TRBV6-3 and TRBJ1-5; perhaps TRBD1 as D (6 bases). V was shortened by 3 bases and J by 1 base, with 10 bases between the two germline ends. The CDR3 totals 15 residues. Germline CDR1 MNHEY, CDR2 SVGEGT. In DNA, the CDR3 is TGTGCCAGCAGTTATTACGGACAGAGCAATCAGCCCCAGCATTTT. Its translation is CASSYYGQSNQPQHF.

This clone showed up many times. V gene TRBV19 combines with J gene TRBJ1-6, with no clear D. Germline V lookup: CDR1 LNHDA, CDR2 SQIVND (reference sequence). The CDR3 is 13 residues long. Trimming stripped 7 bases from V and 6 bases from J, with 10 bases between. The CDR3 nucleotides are TGTGCCAGTACCAAGACCACTAATTCACCCCTCCACTTT. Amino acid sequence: CASTKTTNSPLHF.

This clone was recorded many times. CDR3 coding DNA: TGCAGTGCTAGGGAGGGACAGGGTACCTACGAGCAGTACTTC. As protein: CSAREGQGTYEQYF. The rearrangement joins TRBV20-1 to TRBJ2-7, with 9 bases fitting TRBD1. The CDR3 covers 14 residues. With V trimmed by 3 bases and J by 2 bases, 5 bases remained unmatched. CDR1 and CDR2 (germline): DFQATT, SNEGSKA (reference sequence).

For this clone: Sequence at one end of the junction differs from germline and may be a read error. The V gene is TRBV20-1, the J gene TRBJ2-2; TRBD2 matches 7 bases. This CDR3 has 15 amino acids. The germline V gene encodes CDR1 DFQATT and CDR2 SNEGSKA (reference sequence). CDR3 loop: CSDRAAGLVPGELFF. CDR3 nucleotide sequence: TGCAGTGATAGAGCTGCCGGACTAGTGCCCGGGGAGCTGTTTTTT.

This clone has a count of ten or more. The CDR3 spells CASSLRQGDMWTEAFF. DNA for the CDR3: TGTGCCAGCAGCTTGAGACAGGGGGATATGTGGACTGAAGCTTTCTTT. J is TRBJ1-1 and V is TRBV5-5; TRBD1 aligns across 9 bases. The germline CDR1 and CDR2 sequences are SGHKS and YYEKEE (reference sequence). The CDR3 loop spans 16 amino acids. V was clipped by 1 base and J by 5 bases; unmatched bases: 9.

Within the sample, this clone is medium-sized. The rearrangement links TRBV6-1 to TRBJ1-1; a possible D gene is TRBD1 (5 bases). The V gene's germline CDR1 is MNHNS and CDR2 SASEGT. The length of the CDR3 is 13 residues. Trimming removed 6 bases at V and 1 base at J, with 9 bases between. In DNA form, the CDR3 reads TGTGCCAGCAGCGCGACAGAGAACACTGAAGCTTTCTTT. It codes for CASSATENTEAFF.

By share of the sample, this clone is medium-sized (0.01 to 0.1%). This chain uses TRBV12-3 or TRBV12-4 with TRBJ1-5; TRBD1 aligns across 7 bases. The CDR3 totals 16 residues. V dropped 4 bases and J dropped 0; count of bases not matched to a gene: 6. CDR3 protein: CASSSGGPYSNQPQHF. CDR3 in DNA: TGTGCCAGCAGTTCAGGGGGGCCTTATAGCAATCAGCCCCAGCATTTT.

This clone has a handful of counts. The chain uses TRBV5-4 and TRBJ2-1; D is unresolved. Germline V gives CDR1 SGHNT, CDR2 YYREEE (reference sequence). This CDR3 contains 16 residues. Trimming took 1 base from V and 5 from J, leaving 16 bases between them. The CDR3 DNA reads TGTGCCAGCAGCTTGTACCGGTACGGGCCCCACAATGAGCAGTTCTTC. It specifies CASSLYRYGPHNEQFF.

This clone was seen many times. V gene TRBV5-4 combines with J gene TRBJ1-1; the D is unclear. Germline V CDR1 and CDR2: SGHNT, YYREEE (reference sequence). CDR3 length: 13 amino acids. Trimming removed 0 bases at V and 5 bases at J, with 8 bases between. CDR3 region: CASSLVLGTEAFF. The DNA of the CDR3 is TGTGCCAGCAGCTTGGTCCTAGGGACTGAAGCTTTCTTT. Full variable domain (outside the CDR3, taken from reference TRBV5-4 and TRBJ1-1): ETGVTQSPTHLIKTRGQQVTLRCSSQSGHNTVSWYQQALGQGPQFIFQYYREEENGRGNFPPRFSGLQFPNYSSELNVNALELDDSALYLCASSLVLGTEAFFGQGTRLTVV.

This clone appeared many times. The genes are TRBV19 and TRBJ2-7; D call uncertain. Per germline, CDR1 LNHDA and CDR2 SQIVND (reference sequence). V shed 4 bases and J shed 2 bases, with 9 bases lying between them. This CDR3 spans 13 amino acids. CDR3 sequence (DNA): TGTGCCAGTAGTACCCTCCTACCCTACGAGCAGTACTTC. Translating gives CASSTLLPYEQYF.

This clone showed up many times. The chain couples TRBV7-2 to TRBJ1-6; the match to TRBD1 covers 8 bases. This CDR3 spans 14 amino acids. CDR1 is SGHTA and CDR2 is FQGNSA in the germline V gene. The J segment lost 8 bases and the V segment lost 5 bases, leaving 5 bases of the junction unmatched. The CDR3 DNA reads TGTGCCAGCAGCCCCAGGGGGCGTGATTCACCCCTCCACTTT. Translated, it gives CASSPRGRDSPLHF.

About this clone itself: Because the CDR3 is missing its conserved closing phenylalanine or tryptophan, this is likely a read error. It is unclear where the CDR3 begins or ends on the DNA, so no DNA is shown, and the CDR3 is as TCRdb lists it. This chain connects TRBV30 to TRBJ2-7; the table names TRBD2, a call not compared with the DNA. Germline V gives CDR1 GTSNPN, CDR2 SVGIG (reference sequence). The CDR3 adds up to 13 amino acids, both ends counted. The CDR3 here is CAFGLAEGYEKYL.

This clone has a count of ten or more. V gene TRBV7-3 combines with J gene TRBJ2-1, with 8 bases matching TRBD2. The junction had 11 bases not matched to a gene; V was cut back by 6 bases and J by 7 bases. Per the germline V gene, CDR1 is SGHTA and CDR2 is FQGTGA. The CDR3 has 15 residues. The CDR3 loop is CASSQGLAGNNEQFF. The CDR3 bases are TGTGCCAGCAGTCAAGGGCTAGCGGGTAATAATGAGCAGTTCTTC.